Following are 22 T cell receptor beta chains from one sample sequenced in a study of cytomegalovirus exposure and HLA in healthy donors. The data were produced by immunoSEQ multiplex PCR, yet TCRdb's version contains in-frame clones alone and is incomplete. The sample lists 130,000 or so clones, more than 75% occurring once. The sequencing input was PBMCs. The receptors originated from a woman aged 25 to 39 in good health and CMV-seronegative.

This clone has a count of ten or more. The genes are TRBV2 and TRBJ1-1, with a weak D call TRBD1 (5 bases). V lost 5 bases and J 1 base, leaving 11 bases between the germline ends. This CDR3 is 14 amino acids long. CDR1 SNHLY and CDR2 FYNNEI come from the germline V gene. The CDR3 DNA reads as TGTGCCAGCAGTTTCTCTGACAGGAACACTGAAGCTTTCTTT. Its protein product is CASSFSDRNTEAFF.

V and J are TRBV7-9 and TRBJ2-1; 9 nucleotides line up with TRBD1. Germline loops: CDR1 SEHNR, CDR2 FQNEAQ (reference sequence). The CDR3 totals 15 residues. Losses at the gene ends were 1 base for V and 2 bases for J; bases not matched to a gene: 0. CDR3 sequence: CASSLGQGAYNEQFF. The CDR3 DNA sequence: TGTGCCAGCAGCTTAGGACAGGGGGCCTACAATGAGCAGTTCTTC.

V usage is TRBV19 and J usage is TRBJ1-6; D not certain. Germline assignment: CDR1 LNHDA and CDR2 SQIVND (reference sequence). V lost 3 bases and J 10 bases, leaving 7 bases between the germline ends. The CDR3 contains 12 residues. The DNA for the CDR3 is TGTGCCAGTAGTATTGGCTTCTCACCCCTCCACTTT. This gives the protein CASSIGFSPLHF.

For the CDR3, the DNA is TGTGCCAGCAGCTTAGCTGGCGGGCCGACTGAAGCTTTCTTT. This translates into CASSLAGGPTEAFF. This chain joins TRBV7-8 and TRBJ1-1, with unresolved D. V lost 0 bases and J lost 5, with 10 bases in between. The CDR3 loop spans 14 amino acids. Germline V lookup: CDR1 SGHVS, CDR2 FQNEAQ. Combining the CDR3 with reference TRBV7-8 and TRBJ1-1 gives the whole variable domain GAGVSQSPRYKVAKRGQDVALRCDPISGHVSLFWYQQALGQGPEFLTYFQNEAQLDKSGLPSDRFFAERPEGSVSTLKIQRTQQEDSAVYLCASSLAGGPTEAFFGQGTRLTVV.

The J gene is TRBJ1-2, the V gene TRBV6-1; the D gene is possibly TRBD1 (6 bases). Germline CDR1 and CDR2: MNHNS and SASEGT. CDR3 size: 15 residues. V was trimmed by 0 bases and J by 3 bases, leaving 11 bases between them. The CDR3 DNA is TGTGCCAGCAGTGAAGCTAGAGGGACACACTATGGCTACACCTTC. It yields the protein CASSEARGTHYGYTF.

The rearrangement uses TRBV5-1 and TRBJ1-2, with a possible D match to TRBD1 (6 bases). V lost 3 bases and J 4 bases, leaving 16 bases between the germline ends. CDR3 length equals 15 residues. Germline CDR1 SGHRS, CDR2 YFSETQ. The CDR3 reads CASSSGTIQPYGYTF. In DNA, the CDR3 is TGCGCCAGCAGCTCCGGGACAATCCAACCCTATGGCTACACCTTC.

The V and J genes are TRBV9 and TRBJ2-3; 7 bases are a match to TRBD2. Germline V gene sequence: CDR1 SGDLS, CDR2 YYNGEE. The CDR3 is 13 amino acids. V was pared by 7 bases and J by 1 base, with 3 bases of the junction left unmatched. The DNA of the CDR3 is TGTGCCAGCGGCCTAGCGGGCACAGATACGCAGTATTTT. It translates to CASGLAGTDTQYF.

The CDR3 loop is CASSADRTAEAFF. DNA of the CDR3: TGTGCCAGCAGTGCGGACAGAACGGCGGAAGCTTTCTTT. V and J are TRBV6-5 and TRBJ1-1; D perhaps matches TRBD1 (6 bases). Trimming cost V 5 bases and J 8 bases, with 15 bases left between them. The CDR3 runs to 13 residues. The V gene's germline CDR1 is MNHEY and CDR2 SVGAGI.

The chain links TRBV27 to TRBJ2-7; TRBD1 might be the D (6 bases). Germline values: CDR1 MNHEY, CDR2 SMNVEV (reference sequence). The germline V and J ends were trimmed by 2 bases and 4 bases, with 18 bases remaining between them. This CDR3 region has 16 residues. This chain's CDR3 is CASSLRTPPQGYEQYF. The CDR3 DNA reads TGTGCCAGCAGTTTACGGACACCTCCCCAGGGGTACGAGCAGTACTTC.

The chain uses TRBV4-1 and TRBJ2-1, with 12 bases aligning to TRBD2. V lost 0 bases and J lost 4; bases outside the gene matches: 4. This CDR3 spans 17 amino acids. Germline V gene sequence: CDR1 MGHRA, CDR2 YSYEKL. CDR3 in amino acids: CASSQDGTSGPYNEQFF. Here the CDR3 DNA reads TGCGCCAGCAGCCAAGACGGGACTAGCGGGCCATACAATGAGCAGTTCTTC.

Only a few counts were recorded for this clone. The rearrangement links TRBV6-1 to TRBJ1-2, with 10 bases fitting TRBD1. Germline trimming cut 6 bases from V and 4 bases from J; bases unmatched to any gene: 5. Germline V gene lookup returns CDR1 MNHNS and CDR2 SASEGT. The CDR3 covers 14 residues. The CDR3 region is CASRGQGITYGYTF. The DNA for the CDR3 is TGTGCCAGCAGGGGACAGGGGATAACCTATGGCTACACCTTC.

CDR3 DNA sequence: TGTGCCAGCAGGGGGACAGGGGCAAACTATGGCTACACCTTC. It yields the protein CASRGTGANYGYTF. This chain joins TRBV2 and TRBJ1-2; 10 nucleotides align to TRBD1. J gave up 2 bases and V 6 bases, and 3 bases lay outside the gene matches. CDR3 size: 14 residues. CDR1 and CDR2 (germline): SNHLY, FYNNEI. Using reference TRBV2 and TRBJ1-2 for the parts outside the CDR3, the full variable domain is EPEVTQTPSHQVTQMGQEVILRCVPISNHLYFYWYRQILGQKVEFLVSFYNNEISEKSEIFDDQFSVERPDGSNFTLKIRSTKLEDSAMYFCASRGTGANYGYTFGSGTRLTVV.

The genes are TRBV29-1 and TRBJ1-2; 8 bases map to TRBD1. V shed 6 bases, J shed 2 bases, and the junction held 5 bases outside the gene matches. The CDR3 totals 13 residues. CDR1 and CDR2 from the germline V gene are SQVTM and ANQGSEA. Here the CDR3 DNA reads TGCAGCGTACCGGGACAGGTGAACTATGGCTACACCTTC. It specifies CSVPGQVNYGYTF. Supplemented by reference TRBV29-1 and TRBJ1-2, the full variable domain reads SAVISQKPSRDICQRGTSLTIQCQVDSQVTMMFWYRQQPGQSLTLIATANQGSEATYESGFVIDKFPISRPNLTFSTLTVSNMSPEDSSIYLCSVPGQVNYGYTFGSGTRLTVV.

This clone turned up a few times. V gene TRBV30 combines with J gene TRBJ1-2; tentative D call: TRBD1 (5 bases). Trimming removed 7 bases from V and 2 bases from J, with 14 bases in between. Germline loops: CDR1 GTSNPN, CDR2 SVGIG (reference sequence). The CDR3 has 13 residues. Here the CDR3 reads CAYDSLGNYGYTF. The CDR3 DNA reads as TGTGCCTATGACAGCCTGGGGAACTATGGCTACACCTTC.

V is TRBV9 and J is TRBJ1-6; 8 nucleotides align to TRBD1. V lost 0 bases to trimming and J lost 6 bases; unmatched junction nucleotides: 2. CDR1 is SGDLS, CDR2 YYNGEE, per germline. The CDR3 covers 15 residues. The CDR3 nucleotides are TGTGCCAGCAGCGTAGCTGGACAGGGTAATTCACCCCTCCACTTT. It codes for CASSVAGQGNSPLHF.

V is TRBV25-1 and J is TRBJ1-1; the D gene is possibly TRBD1 (6 bases). The length of the CDR3 is 14 residues. Trimming took 4 bases from V and 7 from J, leaving 16 bases between them. The germline V gene has CDR1 MGHDK and CDR2 SYGVNS. CDR3 in DNA: TGTGCCAGCAGTGTTACAGGGCGAGGAGGTGAAGCTTTCTTT. It codes for CASSVTGRGGEAFF.

The chain is built from TRBV2 and TRBJ2-7; 7 bases align to TRBD2. Germline CDR1 is SNHLY and CDR2 is FYNNEI. The CDR3 spans 14 residues. With 4 bases clipped from V and 2 bases from J, the junction kept 5 bases outside the gene matches. The CDR3: CASSAASGTYEQYF. The CDR3 DNA reads TGTGCCAGCAGTGCGGCTAGCGGAACCTACGAGCAGTACTTC. Full variable domain (rest looked up from reference TRBV2 and TRBJ2-7): EPEVTQTPSHQVTQMGQEVILRCVPISNHLYFYWYRQILGQKVEFLVSFYNNEISEKSEIFDDQFSVERPDGSNFTLKIRSTKLEDSAMYFCASSAASGTYEQYFGPGTRLTVT.

This clone has a handful of counts. This chain uses TRBV18 with TRBJ1-2; perhaps TRBD1 as D (5 bases). Germline lookup yields CDR1 KGHSH and CDR2 LQKENI. The CDR3 has 16 residues. The ends were cut back, 0 bases at V and 3 bases at J, with 14 bases in the middle. The DNA of the CDR3 is TGTGCCAGCTCACCACCTAGGGGTAGGGCGCACTATGGCTACACCTTC. Residues: CASSPPRGRAHYGYTF. Full variable domain (missing parts from reference TRBV18 and TRBJ1-2): NAGVMQNPRHLVRRRGQEARLRCSPMKGHSHVYWYRQLPEEGLKFMVYLQKENIIDESGMPKERFSAEFPKEGPSILRIQQVVRGDSAAYFCASSPPRGRAHYGYTFGSGTRLTVV.

J is TRBJ1-1 and V is TRBV18; perhaps TRBD1 as D (5 bases). This CDR3 contains 14 residues. V lost 0 bases and J lost 5, with 10 bases in between. Germline CDR1 and CDR2: KGHSH and LQKENI. The CDR3 DNA reads TGTGCCAGCTCACCACCGACAGCGGGGACTGAAGCTTTCTTT. This codes for CASSPPTAGTEAFF. The full variable domain, completed using reference TRBV18 and TRBJ1-1, is NAGVMQNPRHLVRRRGQEARLRCSPMKGHSHVYWYRQLPEEGLKFMVYLQKENIIDESGMPKERFSAEFPKEGPSILRIQQVVRGDSAAYFCASSPPTAGTEAFFGQGTRLTVV.

The J gene is TRBJ2-2, the V gene TRBV19; 10 nucleotides line up with TRBD2. The CDR3 has 13 residues. CDR1 and CDR2 (germline): LNHDA, SQIVND (reference sequence). V shed 5 bases, J shed 7 bases, and the junction held 1 base outside the gene matches. As DNA, the CDR3 is TGTGCCAGTAGTGGACTAGCGGTCGGGGAGCTGTTTTTT. Translation gives CASSGLAVGELFF.

The rearrangement joins TRBV19 to TRBJ2-2, with TRBD1 matching 8 bases. Per the germline V gene, CDR1 is LNHDA and CDR2 is SQIVND (reference sequence). V trimming: 3 bases; J trimming: 4 bases; junction bases outside the gene matches: 10. This CDR3 is built from 17 residues. The CDR3 coding sequence is TGTGCCAGTAGTATTGGGCCAGGGGGCATTTTCACCGGGGAGCTGTTTTTT. Translation: CASSIGPGGIFTGELFF.

This sequence joins TRBV5-1 and TRBJ1-1, with no clear D. With 0 bases removed from V and 5 bases from J, the gap between germline ends came to 17 bases. Looked up from germline, CDR1 is SGHRS and CDR2 is YFSETQ. The CDR3 totals 16 residues. The CDR3 here is CASSLEGRLGGTEAFF. CDR3 nucleotides: TGCGCCAGCAGCTTGGAAGGGAGATTAGGTGGAACTGAAGCTTTCTTT.